A selection of T cell receptor beta chains follows, all from one sample in a study of TIL therapy for anti-PD-1-resistant metastatic lung cancer. Profiling relied on immunoSEQ multiplex PCR, and the TCRdb table lists in-frame clones only, not all of them. The sample holds tens of thousands of clones, roughly 87% seen once. The sample consisted of blood, taken at baseline. These receptor sequences come from a person between 25 and 80 years old with non-small cell lung cancer. Each CDR3 is given with its conserved first and last residue. D genes are given only for firm matches. The listing skips clone size in some rows; elsewhere it reads once, few, many or a size class.

J: TRBJ2-7; D: -; V: TRBV30; size: -; CDR3: CAWSAWTLEEQYF; DNA: TGTGCCTGGAGTGCCTGGACCCTGGAAGAGCAGTACTTC
J: TRBJ2-3; D: TRBD2; V: TRBV28; size: -; CDR3: CASSGLAGFNTQYF; DNA: TGTGCCAGCAGTGGGTTAGCGGGTTTCAATACGCAGTATTTT
J: TRBJ2-7; D: -; V: TRBV9; size: -; CDR3: CASSPRDTQSYEQYF; DNA: TGTGCCAGCAGCCCCCGGGACACACAGTCCTACGAGCAGTACTTC
J: TRBJ1-3; D: TRBD1; V: TRBV19; size: few; CDR3: CASSMGQGLSGNTIYF; DNA: TGTGCCAGTAGTATGGGACAGGGTCTCTCTGGAAACACCATATATTTT
J: TRBJ2-1; D: TRBD2; V: TRBV6-5; size: -; CDR3: CASSNLAGGVDEQFF; DNA: TGTGCCAGCAGTAACCTAGCGGGAGGGGTGGATGAGCAGTTCTTC
J: TRBJ1-1; D: -; V: TRBV5-1; size: -; CDR3: CASSPAGTTNTEAFF; DNA: TGCGCCAGCAGCCCCGCCGGGACAACGAACACTGAAGCTTTCTTT
J: TRBJ1-1; D: TRBD1; V: TRBV3-1/TRBV3-2; size: -; CDR3: CASSLYRTGGEEAFF; DNA: TGTGCCAGCAGCCTCTATAGGACAGGGGGCGAGGAAGCTTTCTTT
J: TRBJ2-7; D: TRBD2; V: TRBV12-5; size: -; CDR3: CASGFRLAGGHSYEQYF; DNA: TGTGCTAGTGGTTTCAGGCTAGCGGGGGGCCACTCCTACGAGCAGTACTTC
J: TRBJ2-7; D: TRBD1; V: TRBV3-1/TRBV3-2; size: -; CDR3: CASSPSAGTGFYEQYF; DNA: TGTGCCAGCAGCCCCTCCGCCGGGACAGGTTTTTACGAGCAGTACTTC
J: TRBJ2-1; D: -; V: TRBV5-1; size: -; CDR3: CASSLDGPSYNEQFF; DNA: TGCGCCAGCAGCTTGGACGGGCCCTCCTACAATGAGCAGTTCTTC
J: TRBJ1-1; D: -; V: TRBV11-2; size: -; CDR3: CASSSRGALNTEAFF; DNA: TGTGCCAGCAGCTCCCGCGGGGCTCTGAACACTGAAGCTTTCTTT
J: TRBJ1-2; D: -; V: TRBV3-1/TRBV3-2; size: -; CDR3: CASSPRQRGSWGYGYTF; DNA: TGTGCCAGCAGCCCTCGGCAGCGTGGCAGTTGGGGGTATGGCTACACCTTC
J: TRBJ1-5; D: -; V: TRBV4-1; size: -; CDR3: CASSQDGTASNQPQHF; DNA: TGCGCCAGCAGCCAAGATGGGACCGCTAGCAATCAGCCCCAGCATTTT
J: TRBJ1-3; D: -; V: TRBV30; size: -; CDR3: CAWSRAQGRRLTSGNTIYF; DNA: TGTGCCTGGAGTAGGGCCCAGGGGCGTCGTCTTACCTCTGGAAACACCATATATTTT
J: TRBJ1-2; D: -; V: TRBV18; size: -; CDR3: CASSPEGSGYTF; DNA: TGTGCCAGCTCACCAGAGGGATCTGGCTACACCTTC
J: TRBJ2-2; D: -; V: TRBV7-3; size: -; CDR3: CASSLNRAGGELFF; DNA: TGTGCCAGCAGCTTAAACCGGGCCGGCGGGGAGCTGTTTTTT
J: TRBJ2-7; D: -; V: TRBV7-2; size: -; CDR3: CASSLVGSSYEQYF; DNA: TGTGCCAGCAGCTTAGTCGGGAGCTCCTACGAGCAGTACTTC
J: TRBJ2-7; D: TRBD2; V: TRBV11-2; size: -; CDR3: CATGAGSFYEQYF; DNA: TGTGCCACCGGAGCGGGGTCATTCTACGAGCAGTACTTC
J: TRBJ2-7; D: TRBD2; V: TRBV5-1; size: -; CDR3: CASSWAAGGILAYEQYF; DNA: TGCGCCAGCAGCTGGGCGGCGGGGGGCATATTGGCCTACGAGCAGTACTTC
J: TRBJ2-1; D: -; V: TRBV18; size: -; CDR3: CASSPPGVFDEQFF; DNA: TGTGCCAGCTCCCCACCCGGGGTGTTCGATGAGCAGTTCTTC
J: TRBJ1-5; D: -; V: TRBV27; size: -; CDR3: CASSPGTASNQPQHF; DNA: TGTGCCAGCAGTCCCGGGACCGCTAGCAATCAGCCCCAGCATTTT
J: TRBJ1-1; D: TRBD1; V: TRBV5-1; size: -; CDR3: CASSLELQGATNTEAFF; DNA: TGCGCCAGCAGCTTGGAGTTACAGGGGGCGACGAACACTGAAGCTTTCTTT
J: TRBJ2-1; D: -; V: TRBV19; size: -; CDR3: CASTRGGNEQFF; DNA: TGTGCCAGTACCCGAGGGGGCAATGAGCAGTTCTTC
J: TRBJ2-1; D: -; V: TRBV20-1; size: -; CDR3: CSPRENEQFF; DNA: TGCAGTCCCAGGGAGAATGAGCAGTTCTTC